This note documents a single T cell receptor (beta chain) sequence. The antigen remains unidentified. The data were taken from a study of T cells after yellow fever vaccination. Findings and limits, study-wide: Contamination of FACS-sorted repertoires by abundant clonotypes from the bulk population could occur.

TCR cDNA, made by 5'RACE template switching, carried an added universal primer site and UMIs. Each CDR3 protein gets one entry after TCRdb re-called the 5' RACE reads with MiXCR. The repertoire holds some 300,000 distinct CDR3 sequences, approximately 10% seen once, with about 3.7% in the top ten. This clonotype was obtained from a man aged 18 to 30 who received the YFV17D yellow fever vaccine. The sample here was CD4+ T cells sorted from PBMCs, taken 5 days after the yellow fever booster vaccination.

The CDR3 here is CASSQDSGWGQPQHF. In DNA form, the CDR3 reads TGTGCCAGCAGCCAAGATTCAGGGTGGGGTCAGCCCCAGCATTTT. The V call is TRBV4-2, the J call TRBJ1-5; TRBD1 is a possible D gene (5 bases). Germline V gene lookup returns CDR1 LGHNA and CDR2 YNFKEQ. Trimming cost V 0 bases and J 6 bases, with 12 bases left between them. The CDR3 length is 15 residues.